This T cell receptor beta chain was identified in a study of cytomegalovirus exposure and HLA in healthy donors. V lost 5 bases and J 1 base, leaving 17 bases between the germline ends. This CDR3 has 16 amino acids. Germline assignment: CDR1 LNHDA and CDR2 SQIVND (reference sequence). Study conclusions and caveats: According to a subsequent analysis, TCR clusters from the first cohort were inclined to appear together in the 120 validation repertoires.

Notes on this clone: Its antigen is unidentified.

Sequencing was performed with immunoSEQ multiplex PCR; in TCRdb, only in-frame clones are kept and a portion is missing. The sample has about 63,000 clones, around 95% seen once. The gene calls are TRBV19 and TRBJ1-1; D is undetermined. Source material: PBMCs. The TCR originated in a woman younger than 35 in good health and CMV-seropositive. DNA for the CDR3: TGTGCCAGTAGTTCGCCCCGTTTCACCGGGAACACTGAAGCTTTCTTT. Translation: CASSSPRFTGNTEAFF.